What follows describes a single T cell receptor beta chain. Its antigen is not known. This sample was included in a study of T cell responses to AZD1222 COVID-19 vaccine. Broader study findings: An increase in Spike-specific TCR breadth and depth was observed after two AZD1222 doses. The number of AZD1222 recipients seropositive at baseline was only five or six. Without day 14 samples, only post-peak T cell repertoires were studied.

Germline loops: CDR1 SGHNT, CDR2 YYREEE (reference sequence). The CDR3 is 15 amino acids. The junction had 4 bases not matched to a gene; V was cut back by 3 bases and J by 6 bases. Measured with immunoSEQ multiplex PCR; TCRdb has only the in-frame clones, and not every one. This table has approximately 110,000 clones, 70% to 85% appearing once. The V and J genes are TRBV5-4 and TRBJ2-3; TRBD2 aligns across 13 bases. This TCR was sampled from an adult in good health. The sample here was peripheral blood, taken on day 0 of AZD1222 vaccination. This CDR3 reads CASSSLAGGPDTQYF. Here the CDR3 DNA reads TGTGCCAGCAGCTCACTAGCGGGGGGGCCGGATACGCAGTATTTT.